This T cell receptor beta chain was retrieved from a study of blood T cell repertoires in COVID-19. Across the whole study: The United States, Italy and Spain were the sources of the acute and convalescent COVID-19 samples. PBMCs, B-cell-depleted T cells, or T cells were the source of the cDNA or gDNA that made up the material.

As processed by the authors: Scientists estimated how many nucleated cells there were by amplifying reference gene primers. Sequencing used immunoSEQ multiplex PCR; TCRdb keeps in-frame clones, though not all of them. D and trimming come from the DNA, and the V and J calls and clone size come from that table. The repertoire consists of 70,000 to 85,000 clones, with around 82% occurring once and the leading ten covering approximately 39%. The CDR3 has 15 amino acids. The V end was cut by 4 bases, the J end by 5 bases, with 18 bases between. The germline CDR1 and CDR2 sequences are MGHRA and YSYEKL. The TCR sequence derives from a man older than 75 with active or convalescent COVID-19. Material for sequencing was peripheral blood. The chain recombines TRBV4-1 with TRBJ2-7; perhaps TRBD1 as D (6 bases). CDR3 sequence reads: CASSPSPRDNHEQYF. In DNA, the CDR3 is TGCGCCAGCAGCCCCTCACCCCGGGACAACCACGAGCAGTACTTC.